The 30 T cell receptor beta chains reported below all come from one sample, sequenced in a study of blood T cell repertoires in COVID-19. Libraries were prepared by immunoSEQ multiplex PCR; TCRdb keeps only in-frame clonotypes and omits some of them. Among some 330,000 clones listed, over 75% were seen once. The specimen sequenced was PBMCs or T cells enriched from blood (not recorded which). These receptors were collected from a man in his thirties or forties who had recovered from COVID-19.

This chain joins TRBV4-1 and TRBJ1-4; no clear D gene. V was clipped by 1 base and J by 8 bases, with 17 bases between them. The CDR3 covers 16 residues. Looked up from germline, CDR1 is MGHRA and CDR2 is YSYEKL. The CDR3 protein is CASSQAESLEKEKLFF. CDR3 nucleotide sequence: TGCGCCAGCAGCCAAGCCGAAAGCCTTGAGAAAGAAAAACTGTTTTTT.

This chain connects TRBV19 to TRBJ2-7, with D maybe TRBD1 (6 bases). Trimming cost V 1 base and J 2 bases, with 6 bases left between them. The CDR3 contains 13 residues. CDR1 and CDR2 (germline): LNHDA, SQIVND (reference sequence). CDR3 in amino acids: CASSIGTAYEQYF. CDR3 coding DNA: TGTGCCAGTAGTATAGGGACAGCCTACGAGCAGTACTTC.

This clone came up a few times. The rearrangement links TRBV7-9 to TRBJ2-7; 7 bases map to TRBD1. CDR3 length: 14 residues. V lost 4 bases, J lost 4 bases, and 7 bases stayed unmatched. CDR1 is SEHNR, CDR2 FQNEAQ, per germline (reference sequence). In nucleotides, the CDR3 is TGTGCCAGCAGCTCTGACAGGGTCCTGTACGAGCAGTACTTC. Encoded protein: CASSSDRVLYEQYF.

This chain links TRBV7-8 with TRBJ2-5; a weak D match, TRBD1 (6 bases). V was shortened by 1 base and J by 1 base, with 13 bases between the two germline ends. Germline values: CDR1 SGHVS, CDR2 FQNEAQ. The CDR3 is 16 amino acids. CDR3 DNA sequence: TGTGCCAGCAGCTTAGTCTCAGGGGTGGGCCAAGAGACCCAGTACTTC. Its translation: CASSLVSGVGQETQYF.

The chain carries TRBV18 and TRBJ2-4, with TRBD1 identical over 7 bases. This CDR3 spans 16 amino acids. CDR1 and CDR2 from the germline V gene are KGHSH and LQKENI. The V segment lost 6 bases and the J segment 0 bases; nucleotides outside the gene matches: 8. CDR3 sequence (DNA): TGTGCCAGCTCTTTAACAGGGGAGCTAGCCAAAAACATTCAGTACTTC. It encodes CASSLTGELAKNIQYF.

Remarks on this clone: Other DNA sequences within the sample encode an identical CDR3. V is TRBV7-9 and J is TRBJ1-2, with D perhaps matching TRBD1 (6 bases). The CDR3 consists of 13 residues. Trimming removed 2 bases from V and 2 bases from J, with 6 bases in between. CDR1 is SEHNR, CDR2 FQNEAQ, per germline (reference sequence). The CDR3 region is CASSLQGNYGYTF. CDR3 sequence (DNA): TGTGCCAGCAGCTTACAGGGGAACTATGGCTACACCTTC.

The rearrangement uses TRBV5-5 and TRBJ1-2; no clear D. V was shortened by 0 bases and J by 0 bases, with 6 bases between the two germline ends. The length of the CDR3 is 14 residues. CDR1 and CDR2 (germline): SGHKS, YYEKEE (reference sequence). The CDR3 region is CASSLGHSNYGYTF. The CDR3 nucleotides are TGTGCCAGCAGCTTGGGACACTCTAACTATGGCTACACCTTC. Full variable domain (missing parts from reference TRBV5-5 and TRBJ1-2): DAGVTQSPTHLIKTRGQQVTLRCSPISGHKSVSWYQQVLGQGPQFIFQYYEKEERGRGNFPDRFSARQFPNYSSELNVNALLLGDSALYLCASSLGHSNYGYTFGSGTRLTVV.

This chain links TRBV5-4 with TRBJ2-3, with unresolved D. The length of the CDR3 is 12 residues. Germline V CDR1 and CDR2: SGHNT, YYREEE (reference sequence). Trimming took off 2 bases at V and 6 bases at J, with 7 bases between the two ends. CDR3 sequence: CASSLPRDTQYF. Written as DNA, the CDR3 is TGTGCCAGCAGCTTACCCAGGGATACGCAGTATTTT.

The rearrangement links TRBV18 to TRBJ2-1; 7 nucleotides align to TRBD2. J gave up 4 bases and V 3 bases, and 3 bases lay outside the gene matches. Germline V CDR1 and CDR2: KGHSH, LQKENI. The CDR3 consists of 14 residues. The CDR3 is CASSPPAGYNEQFF. The CDR3 bases are TGTGCCAGCTCACCTCCAGCGGGATACAATGAGCAGTTCTTC.

This chain connects TRBV5-1 to TRBJ2-7; TRBD1 agrees at 7 bases. The CDR3 is 16 residues long. V gave up 0 bases and J gave up 3 bases; unmatched junction bases: 9. CDR1 is SGHRS and CDR2 is YFSETQ in the germline V gene. The CDR3 coding sequence is TGCGCCAGCAGCTTGGGGGTAGCCGGGACAGTCTACGAGCAGTACTTC. Its translation is CASSLGVAGTVYEQYF.

The rearrangement links TRBV11-3 to TRBJ2-1; perhaps TRBD2 as D (6 bases). The CDR3 contains 12 residues. The germline CDR1 and CDR2 sequences are SGHNT and YENEEA. Trimming removed 4 bases from V and 7 bases from J, with 8 bases in between. CDR3: CASSSGLNEQFF. The CDR3 DNA follows: TGTGCCAGCAGCTCGGGACTTAATGAGCAGTTCTTC.

The chain employs TRBV10-3 and TRBJ2-2; TRBD2 matches 9 bases. With 3 bases clipped from V and 5 bases from J, the junction kept 4 bases outside the gene matches. The CDR3 runs 15 residues. Germline values: CDR1 ENHRY, CDR2 SYGVKD. CDR3 DNA sequence: TGTGCCATCAGTGATATCGCGGGGGGGACCGGGGAGCTGTTTTTT. Its translation: CAISDIAGGTGELFF.

The V and J genes are TRBV15 and TRBJ1-5, with 9 bases aligning to TRBD1. The CDR3 extends over 17 amino acids. Per the germline V gene, CDR1 is LNHNV and CDR2 is YYDKDF (reference sequence). The V gene end was trimmed by 3 bases and the J gene end by 5 bases; junction bases not matched to a gene: 11. The CDR3 sequence: CATSRKQGAWSDQPQHF. In nucleotides, the CDR3 is TGTGCCACCAGCAGGAAACAGGGGGCATGGAGCGATCAGCCCCAGCATTTT.

The J gene is TRBJ1-1, the V gene TRBV2; TRBD1 matches at 8 bases. Trimming removed 6 bases from V and 0 bases from J; junction bases left unmatched: 6. Looked up from germline, CDR1 is SNHLY and CDR2 is FYNNEI. This CDR3 region has 15 residues. CDR3 in amino acids: CASRPGTGMNTEAFF. In DNA, the CDR3 is TGTGCCAGCAGGCCCGGGACAGGAATGAACACTGAAGCTTTCTTT.

V usage is TRBV12-3 or TRBV12-4 and J usage is TRBJ2-2, with D possibly being TRBD2 (6 bases). The CDR3 spans 13 residues. The germline V and J ends were trimmed by 3 bases and 6 bases, with 8 bases remaining between them. Here the CDR3 DNA reads TGTGCCAGCAGTTTGAGGGAGGCCGGGGAGCTGTTTTTT. This sequence encodes CASSLREAGELFF.

The chain joins TRBV7-8 to TRBJ2-3, with 12 bases that match TRBD2. Germline CDR1 and CDR2: SGHVS and FQNEAQ. Trimming at V came to 4 bases and at J to 6 bases, leaving 5 bases not matched to a gene. This CDR3 is 15 amino acids long. DNA for the CDR3: TGTGCCAGCAGCTCGGGACTAGCGGGCGACGATACGCAGTATTTT. Amino acid sequence: CASSSGLAGDDTQYF.

This clone has only one observation. The chain joins TRBV10-3 to TRBJ2-7; TRBD1 agrees at 9 bases. The junction had 4 bases not matched to a gene; V was cut back by 6 bases and J by 4 bases. CDR1 is ENHRY, CDR2 SYGVKD, per germline. The CDR3 totals 13 residues. In nucleotides, the CDR3 is TGTGCCATCAGGAACGACAGGGGGTACGAGCAGTACTTC. This encodes CAIRNDRGYEQYF.

The V call is TRBV5-1, the J call TRBJ2-1; 7 positions agree with TRBD1. Germline assignment: CDR1 SGHRS and CDR2 YFSETQ. The CDR3 consists of 15 residues. Trimming removed 4 bases from V and 0 bases from J; junction bases left unmatched: 4. CDR3 sequence (DNA): TGCGCCAGCAGCGTGGACAGGTCCTCCTACAATGAGCAGTTCTTC. Its translation is CASSVDRSSYNEQFF.

The chain links TRBV4-2 to TRBJ2-7; 8 bases fit TRBD1. In germline, CDR1 is LGHNA, CDR2 YNFKEQ. The J segment lost 7 bases and the V segment lost 2 bases, leaving 16 bases of the junction unmatched. The CDR3 consists of 17 residues. The CDR3 here is CASSQSAGTGSAREQYF. The CDR3 DNA reads TGTGCCAGCAGCCAATCTGCAGGGACAGGATCCGCCCGGGAGCAGTACTTC.

A few counts support this clone. The V call is TRBV7-6, the J call TRBJ2-7, with TRBD1 identical over 10 bases. V lost 5 bases to trimming and J lost 7 bases; unmatched junction nucleotides: 8. The CDR3 runs to 14 residues. Germline values: CDR1 SGHVS, CDR2 FNYEAQ. CDR3 coding DNA: TGTGCCAGCAGCCCAGGGACAGGGGTTTGGGAGCAGTACTTC. It encodes CASSPGTGVWEQYF.

This chain joins TRBV19 and TRBJ2-3; 12 bases match TRBD2. V shed 5 bases and J 1 base; nucleotides not matched to a gene: 4. The germline CDR1 and CDR2 sequences are LNHDA and SQIVND (reference sequence). The CDR3 totals 16 residues. The CDR3 here is CASSSWTSGGTDTQYF. As DNA, the CDR3 is TGTGCCAGTAGTTCTTGGACTAGCGGGGGCACAGATACGCAGTATTTT.

The chain couples TRBV6-5 to TRBJ2-7; the D gene is possibly TRBD1 (7 bases). This CDR3 has 15 residues. Between the trimmed V and J ends, which lost 6 bases and 9 bases, there was a span of 24 bases. Per germline, CDR1 MNHEY and CDR2 SVGAGI. The CDR3 DNA reads as TGTGCCAGCAGAAGGCAGGGGACAGCTAGCGTAGGGCAGTACTTC. Protein: CASRRQGTASVGQYF.

The genes are TRBV15 and TRBJ1-5; D is possibly TRBD1 (5 bases). Germline V CDR1 and CDR2: LNHNV, YYDKDF (reference sequence). The CDR3 runs 14 residues. V was shortened by 6 bases and J by 4 bases, with 13 bases between the two germline ends. The CDR3 region is CATRIDGGNQPQHF. The CDR3 region has the DNA TGTGCCACCAGAATCGATGGGGGGAATCAGCCCCAGCATTTT.

The gene calls are TRBV10-1 and TRBJ2-7, with 11 nucleotides matching TRBD2. The CDR3 covers 15 residues. CDR1 and CDR2 (germline): WNHNN, SYGVQD (reference sequence). With 6 bases clipped from V and 3 bases from J, the junction kept 7 bases outside the gene matches. CDR3 protein: CASRIVLAGGYEQYF. The CDR3 DNA follows: TGCGCCAGCAGAATAGTCCTAGCGGGGGGCTACGAGCAGTACTTC.

The genes are TRBV7-9 and TRBJ1-4, with a tentative D call TRBD1 (5 bases). This CDR3 comprises 15 residues. V lost 1 base, J lost 3 bases, and 9 bases lay in between. Germline CDR1 and CDR2: SEHNR and FQNEAQ (reference sequence). The CDR3 protein is CASSLDWGSNEKLFF. CDR3 coding DNA: TGTGCCAGCAGCTTAGACTGGGGCTCTAATGAAAAACTGTTTTTT.

The chain recombines TRBV28 with TRBJ1-2; D might be TRBD1 (6 bases). The ends were cut back, 7 bases at V and 0 bases at J, with 15 bases in the middle. The CDR3 extends over 15 amino acids. CDR1 MDHEN and CDR2 SYDVKM come from the germline V gene. CDR3 amino acids: CASIFRGGANYGYTF. The DNA for the CDR3 is TGTGCCAGCATCTTCAGGGGAGGGGCTAACTATGGCTACACCTTC.

J is TRBJ1-1 and V is TRBV3-1 (or the pseudogene TRBV3-2), with D unresolved. This CDR3 region has 12 residues. The germline CDR1 and CDR2 sequences are LGHDT and YNNKEL (reference sequence). Deletions cut 4 bases from V and 2 bases from J, with 5 bases between. The CDR3 protein is CASSRYNTEAFF. Here the CDR3 DNA reads TGTGCCAGCAGCCGCTATAACACTGAAGCTTTCTTT.

V and J are TRBV3-1 (or the pseudogene TRBV3-2) and TRBJ2-7; TRBD2 aligns across 10 bases. Trimming took 0 bases from V and 3 from J; bases not matched to a gene: 8. CDR1 is LGHDT, CDR2 YNNKEL, per germline (reference sequence). This CDR3 has 17 residues. The CDR3 sequence is CASSQDLGTSAFYEQYF. The CDR3 DNA is TGTGCCAGCAGCCAAGATCTCGGGACTAGCGCCTTCTACGAGCAGTACTTC.

The chain joins TRBV5-6 to TRBJ2-7; D possibly corresponds to TRBD1 (6 bases). This CDR3 is 17 amino acids long. With 1 base removed from V and 0 bases from J, the gap between germline ends came to 17 bases. Germline V gives CDR1 SGHDT, CDR2 YYEEEE. The CDR3 loop reads CASSLMRWDTFSYEQYF. For the CDR3, the DNA is TGTGCCAGCAGCTTGATGCGTTGGGACACGTTCTCCTACGAGCAGTACTTC.

This clone was seen a single time. The chain uses TRBV10-2 and TRBJ1-5; 7 nucleotides match TRBD1. Trimming cost V 7 bases and J 2 bases; bases outside gene matches: 2. This CDR3 has 13 residues. Looked up from germline, CDR1 is WSHSY and CDR2 is SAAADI. The CDR3 reads CASTTGRNQPQHF. The CDR3 DNA reads as TGCGCCAGCACGACAGGGCGCAATCAGCCCCAGCATTTT.